The 5 T cell receptor beta chains below were found in one sample sequenced in a study of blood T cell repertoires in COVID-19. The repertoire was sequenced with immunoSEQ multiplex PCR; TCRdb's copy has only in-frame clones and lacks some. This table has roughly 67,000 clones, approximately 80% appearing once. Material for sequencing was peripheral blood. These receptors were taken from a woman aged 55-69 years with acute or convalescent COVID-19.

This chain connects TRBV5-5 to TRBJ1-1; D call uncertain. Between the trimmed V and J ends, which lost 1 base and 1 base, there was a span of 5 bases. The CDR3 totals 13 residues. Germline V gene lookup returns CDR1 SGHKS and CDR2 YYEKEE (reference sequence). The CDR3 is CASSLFKNTEAFF. The CDR3 DNA reads TGTGCCAGCAGCTTGTTTAAGAACACTGAAGCTTTCTTT. The complete variable domain, with remaining parts taken from reference TRBV5-5 and TRBJ1-1, reads DAGVTQSPTHLIKTRGQQVTLRCSPISGHKSVSWYQQVLGQGPQFIFQYYEKEERGRGNFPDRFSARQFPNYSSELNVNALLLGDSALYLCASSLFKNTEAFFGQGTRLTVV.

The chain carries TRBV7-3 and TRBJ2-3; 9 bases align to TRBD2. CDR1 and CDR2 from the germline V gene are SGHTA and FQGTGA. The CDR3 extends over 17 amino acids. The V and J ends lost 2 bases and 5 bases, in that order; junction bases with no gene match: 11. In nucleotides, the CDR3 is TGTGCCAGCAGCTTAGGCCCTAGCGGGGCGCCAGGAGATACGCAGTATTTT. It is translated as CASSLGPSGAPGDTQYF. Together with reference TRBV7-3 and TRBJ2-3, the CDR3 gives the full variable domain: GAGVSQTPSNKVTEKGKYVELRCDPISGHTALYWYRQSLGQGPEFLIYFQGTGAADDSGLPNDRFFAVRPEGSVSTLKIQRTERGDSAVYLCASSLGPSGAPGDTQYFGPGTRLTVL.

The J gene is TRBJ1-3, the V gene TRBV13, with D perhaps matching TRBD1 (5 bases). V lost 0 bases and J lost 7, with 13 bases in between. This CDR3 comprises 15 residues. Germline V CDR1 and CDR2: PRHDT, FYEKMQ (reference sequence). The CDR3 sequence: CASSLGEAGRNTIYF. CDR3 sequence (DNA): TGTGCCAGCAGCTTAGGCGAGGCAGGGAGGAACACCATATATTTT.

CDR3 residues: CASTKDRKETQYF. In DNA, the CDR3 is TGTGCCAGCACCAAGGACAGGAAAGAGACCCAGTACTTC. This rearrangement joins TRBV6-6 to TRBJ2-5, with 7 bases aligning to TRBD1. The V and J ends lost 7 bases and 3 bases, in that order; junction bases with no gene match: 5. CDR1 MNHNY and CDR2 SVGAGI come from the germline V gene (reference sequence). The CDR3 spans 13 residues.

This chain connects TRBV6-6 to TRBJ1-3; maybe TRBD1 (5 bases). The CDR3 consists of 14 residues. CDR1 is MNHNY and CDR2 is SVGAGI in the germline V gene (reference sequence). The V end was cut by 0 bases, the J end by 4 bases, with 7 bases between. The CDR3 nucleotides are TGTGCCAGCAGTTACTCAGGGGTAGGAAACACCATATATTTT. Protein sequence: CASSYSGVGNTIYF.